This T cell receptor beta chain was captured in a study of a mutant IDH1 vaccine in newly diagnosed glioma. Concerning this clone itself: What it binds is not known.

Generated by immunoSEQ multiplex PCR, the TCRdb table keeps only in-frame clones and is missing some. Among tens of thousands of clones listed, 75% were seen once. Time point specified: week 47, end of study. One vaccine dose held 300 ug of mutant IDH1 20-mer peptide and came with topical imiquimod. Germline values: CDR1 MNHNS, CDR2 SASEGT. The CDR3 covers 13 residues. Trimming took 4 bases from V and 4 from J, leaving 10 bases between them. The sequencing used PBMCs, collected from a glioma patient whose treatment included an IDH1 peptide vaccine. The chain recombines TRBV6-1 with TRBJ2-5; no clear D. The origin of this receptor is a man aged 40-49 years with glioma. The CDR3 DNA reads TGTGCCAGCAGTGCGAACCCCAGAGAGACCCAGTACTTC. It translates to CASSANPRETQYF.